The rows below give T cell receptor beta chains drawn from one sample of a study of blood T cell repertoires in COVID-19. TCRdb keeps only in-frame clones here, not all; method: immunoSEQ multiplex PCR. The sample shows 200,000 to 300,000 clones, about four fifths of them seen only once. Sequenced input: peripheral blood. Receptors were obtained from a man in his forties or fifties with acute or convalescent COVID-19. Both conserved end residues are part of each CDR3. Each record gives: J gene, clone size, D gene, V gene, CDR3 protein, CDR3 DNA. The D gene is left open where the match is weak. The size field is filled for only some rows; it gives once, few, many or a size class.

J gene: TRBJ2-3
clone size: once
D gene: -
V gene: TRBV3-1/TRBV3-2
CDR3 protein: CASSQEGRTRDTQYF
CDR3 DNA: TGTGCCAGCAGCCAAGAGGGGCGGACAAGGGATACGCAGTATTTT

J gene: TRBJ2-7
clone size: -
D gene: TRBD1
V gene: TRBV19
CDR3 protein: CASKPGQGPHEQYF
CDR3 DNA: TGTGCCAGTAAGCCGGGACAGGGTCCCCACGAGCAGTACTTC

J gene: TRBJ1-4
clone size: -
D gene: TRBD1
V gene: TRBV24-1
CDR3 protein: CATSDPSTGGTNEKLFF
CDR3 DNA: TGTGCCACCAGTGATCCAAGTACAGGGGGAACTAATGAAAAACTGTTTTTT

J gene: TRBJ1-1
clone size: -
D gene: -
V gene: TRBV5-4
CDR3 protein: CASSSIQGGPNTEAFF
CDR3 DNA: TGTGCCAGCAGTTCGATCCAGGGAGGGCCGAACACTGAAGCTTTCTTT

J gene: TRBJ1-5
clone size: -
D gene: -
V gene: TRBV19
CDR3 protein: CASSSVTAYSNQPQHF
CDR3 DNA: TGTGCCAGTAGTAGCGTGACTGCCTATAGCAATCAGCCCCAGCATTTT

J gene: TRBJ2-7
clone size: medium-sized
D gene: TRBD1
V gene: TRBV30
CDR3 protein: CAWSDPGQGSEQYF
CDR3 DNA: TGTGCCTGGAGTGACCCGGGACAGGGCTCCGAGCAGTACTTC

J gene: TRBJ1-2
clone size: -
D gene: -
V gene: TRBV18
CDR3 protein: CASSPGENYGYTF
CDR3 DNA: TGTGCCAGCTCACCAGGAGAGAACTATGGCTACACCTTC

J gene: TRBJ1-5
clone size: -
D gene: -
V gene: TRBV6-6
CDR3 protein: CASSPAGQRDQPQHF
CDR3 DNA: TGTGCCAGCAGTCCAGCCGGACAGAGGGATCAGCCCCAGCATTTT

J gene: TRBJ2-1
clone size: -
D gene: -
V gene: TRBV21-1
CDR3 protein: CASSPFAGIYNEQFF
CDR3 DNA: TGTGCCAGCAGCCCCTTCGCGGGGATTTACAATGAGCAGTTCTTC

J gene: TRBJ2-7
clone size: -
D gene: TRBD1
V gene: TRBV30
CDR3 protein: CAWNDREADEQYF
CDR3 DNA: TGTGCCTGGAACGACAGGGAAGCGGACGAGCAGTACTTC

J gene: TRBJ2-7
clone size: once
D gene: TRBD1
V gene: TRBV15
CDR3 protein: CATSSLDRERPYEQYF
CDR3 DNA: TGTGCCACCAGCAGTTTAGACAGGGAACGGCCCTACGAGCAGTACTTC

J gene: TRBJ2-2
clone size: -
D gene: -
V gene: TRBV12-5
CDR3 protein: CASGLGPIGNTGELFF
CDR3 DNA: TGTGCTAGTGGTTTGGGCCCCATCGGGAACACCGGGGAGCTGTTTTTT

J gene: TRBJ1-3
clone size: -
D gene: -
V gene: TRBV7-6
CDR3 protein: CASSRTEGSGNTIYF
CDR3 DNA: TGTGCCAGCAGCCGGACAGAGGGGTCTGGAAACACCATATATTTT

J gene: TRBJ1-2
clone size: -
D gene: TRBD1
V gene: TRBV9
CDR3 protein: CASTETGGYGYTF
CDR3 DNA: TGTGCCAGCACCGAGACAGGGGGCTATGGCTACACCTTC

J gene: TRBJ1-5
clone size: -
D gene: -
V gene: TRBV6-5
CDR3 protein: CASSPTENEHQPQHF
CDR3 DNA: TGTGCCAGCAGTCCCACAGAAAACGAGCATCAGCCCCAGCATTTT

J gene: TRBJ1-1
clone size: -
D gene: -
V gene: TRBV5-4
CDR3 protein: CASSVDLRALNTEAFF
CDR3 DNA: TGTGCCAGCAGCGTGGACCTCAGGGCCTTGAACACTGAAGCTTTCTTT

J gene: TRBJ1-2
clone size: -
D gene: -
V gene: TRBV4-2
CDR3 protein: CASSQGTGNYGYTF
CDR3 DNA: TGTGCCAGCAGCCAGGGAACAGGTAACTATGGCTACACCTTC

J gene: TRBJ2-7
clone size: -
D gene: -
V gene: TRBV29-1
CDR3 protein: CSVALNRDLYEQYF
CDR3 DNA: TGCAGCGTTGCCCTCAACAGGGACCTCTACGAGCAGTACTTC

J gene: TRBJ1-2
clone size: -
D gene: -
V gene: TRBV21-1
CDR3 protein: CASSQVGGLEGYTF
CDR3 DNA: TGTGCCAGCAGCCAAGTAGGGGGTCTCGAGGGCTACACCTTC

J gene: TRBJ1-2
clone size: -
D gene: -
V gene: TRBV28
CDR3 protein: CASSSTVLYGYTF
CDR3 DNA: TGTGCCAGCAGTTCGACAGTTCTCTATGGCTACACCTTC

J gene: TRBJ2-6
clone size: -
D gene: TRBD1
V gene: TRBV2
CDR3 protein: CASSNDRAGANVLTF
CDR3 DNA: TGTGCCAGCAGTAACGACAGGGCTGGGGCCAACGTCCTGACTTTC

J gene: TRBJ2-2
clone size: -
D gene: TRBD2
V gene: TRBV7-3
CDR3 protein: CASSPSSGGTGELFF
CDR3 DNA: TGTGCCAGCAGCCCCTCTAGCGGGGGCACCGGGGAGCTGTTTTTT

J gene: TRBJ2-7
clone size: -
D gene: TRBD2
V gene: TRBV19
CDR3 protein: CASSIAMGGSSYEQYF
CDR3 DNA: TGTGCCAGTAGTATAGCTATGGGGGGGAGTTCCTACGAGCAGTACTTC

J gene: TRBJ2-2
clone size: -
D gene: -
V gene: TRBV6-5
CDR3 protein: CASRVAQEGGELFF
CDR3 DNA: TGTGCCAGTAGGGTAGCCCAGGAGGGGGGGGAGCTGTTTTTT

J gene: TRBJ1-1
clone size: once
D gene: -
V gene: TRBV5-4
CDR3 protein: CAGRSGTEAFF
CDR3 DNA: TGTGCCGGGCGTTCGGGGACTGAAGCTTTCTTT

J gene: TRBJ2-7
clone size: -
D gene: TRBD1
V gene: TRBV3-1/TRBV3-2
CDR3 protein: CASSRGQGGPTRNF
CDR3 DNA: TGTGCCAGCAGCCGGGGACAGGGAGGGCCCACCCGGAACTTC

J gene: TRBJ2-1
clone size: -
D gene: -
V gene: TRBV12-3/TRBV12-4
CDR3 protein: CASSFLSGNEQFF
CDR3 DNA: TGTGCCAGCAGTTTTCTTTCAGGCAATGAGCAGTTCTTC

J gene: TRBJ1-1
clone size: once
D gene: TRBD1
V gene: TRBV12-3/TRBV12-4
CDR3 protein: CASSFDRGDIFF
CDR3 DNA: TGTGCCAGCAGTTTTGACAGGGGTGATATTTTTTTT

J gene: TRBJ2-1
clone size: -
D gene: -
V gene: TRBV25-1
CDR3 protein: CASAPRAKSHEQFF
CDR3 DNA: TGTGCCAGCGCCCCCAGGGCCAAGTCCCATGAGCAGTTCTTC

J gene: TRBJ2-7
clone size: -
D gene: -
V gene: TRBV6-5
CDR3 protein: CASSSTYEQYF
CDR3 DNA: TGTGCCAGCAGCTCTACCTACGAGCAGTACTTC

J gene: TRBJ1-2
clone size: -
D gene: TRBD1
V gene: TRBV7-6
CDR3 protein: CASSATGGGGYTF
CDR3 DNA: TGTGCCAGCAGCGCGACAGGGGGCGGAGGCTACACCTTC

J gene: TRBJ1-1
clone size: -
D gene: -
V gene: TRBV18
CDR3 protein: CASSNMNTEAFF
CDR3 DNA: TGTGCCAGCTCAAACATGAACACTGAAGCTTTCTTT

J gene: TRBJ2-2
clone size: -
D gene: TRBD2
V gene: TRBV5-1
CDR3 protein: CASSGGTSGRSLTGELFF
CDR3 DNA: TGCGCCAGCAGCGGCGGGACTAGCGGGAGATCGCTCACCGGGGAGCTGTTTTTT